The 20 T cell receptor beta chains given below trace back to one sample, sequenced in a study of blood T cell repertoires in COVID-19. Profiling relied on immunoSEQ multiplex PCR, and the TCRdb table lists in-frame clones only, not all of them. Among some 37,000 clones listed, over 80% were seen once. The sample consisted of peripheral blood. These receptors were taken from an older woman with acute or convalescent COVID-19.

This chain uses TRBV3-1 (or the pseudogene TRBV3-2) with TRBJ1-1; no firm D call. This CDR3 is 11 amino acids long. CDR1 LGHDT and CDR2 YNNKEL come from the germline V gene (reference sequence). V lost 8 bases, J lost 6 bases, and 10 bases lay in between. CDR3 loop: CASRGSSEAFF. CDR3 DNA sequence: TGTGCCAGCCGAGGGTCATCTGAAGCTTTCTTT.

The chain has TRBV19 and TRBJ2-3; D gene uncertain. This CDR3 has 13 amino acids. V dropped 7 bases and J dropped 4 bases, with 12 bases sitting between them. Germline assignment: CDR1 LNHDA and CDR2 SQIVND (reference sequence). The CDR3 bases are TGTGCCAGTAATGTTGGAGATTCAGATACGCAGTATTTT. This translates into CASNVGDSDTQYF.

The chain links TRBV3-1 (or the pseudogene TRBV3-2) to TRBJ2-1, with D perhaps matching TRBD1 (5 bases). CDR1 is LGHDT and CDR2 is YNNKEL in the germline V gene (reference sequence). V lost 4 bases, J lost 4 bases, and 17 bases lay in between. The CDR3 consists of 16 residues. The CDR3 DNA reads TGTGCCAGCAGCCCGATCCACAGGTTAGGTTACAATGAGCAGTTCTTC. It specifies CASSPIHRLGYNEQFF.

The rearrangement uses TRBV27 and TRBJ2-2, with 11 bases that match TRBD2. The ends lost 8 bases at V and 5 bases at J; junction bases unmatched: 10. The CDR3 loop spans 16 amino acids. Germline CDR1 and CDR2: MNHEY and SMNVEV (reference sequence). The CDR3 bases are TGTGCCAGCGGCTGGAGGCTAGCGGGAGGAACCGGGGAGCTGTTTTTT. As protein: CASGWRLAGGTGELFF.

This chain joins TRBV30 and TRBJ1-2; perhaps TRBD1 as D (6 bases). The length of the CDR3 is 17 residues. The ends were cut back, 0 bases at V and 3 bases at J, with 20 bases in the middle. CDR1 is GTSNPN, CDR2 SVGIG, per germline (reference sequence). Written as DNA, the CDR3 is TGTGCCTGGAGTGTACCGTATGGGGCAGGGGCCTACTATGGCTACACCTTC. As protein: CAWSVPYGAGAYYGYTF.

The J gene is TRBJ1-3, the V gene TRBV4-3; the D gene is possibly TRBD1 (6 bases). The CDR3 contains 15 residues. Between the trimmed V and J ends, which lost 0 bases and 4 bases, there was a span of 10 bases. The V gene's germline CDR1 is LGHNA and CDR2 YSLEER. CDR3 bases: TGCGCCAGCAGCCAAGAGCAGGGGTCCGGAAACACCATATATTTT. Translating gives CASSQEQGSGNTIYF.

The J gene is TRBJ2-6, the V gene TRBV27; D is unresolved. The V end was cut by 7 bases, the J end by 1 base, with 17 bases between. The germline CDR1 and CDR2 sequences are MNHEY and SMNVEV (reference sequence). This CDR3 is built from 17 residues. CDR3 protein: CASTRFGVKSGANVLTF. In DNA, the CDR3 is TGTGCCAGCACCCGGTTTGGAGTTAAGTCTGGGGCCAACGTCCTGACTTTC.

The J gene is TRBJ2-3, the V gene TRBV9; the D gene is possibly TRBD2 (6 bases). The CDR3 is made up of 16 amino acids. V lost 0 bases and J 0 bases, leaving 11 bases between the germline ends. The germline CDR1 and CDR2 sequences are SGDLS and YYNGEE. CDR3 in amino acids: CASSVGVAASTDTQYF. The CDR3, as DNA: TGTGCCAGCAGCGTAGGGGTAGCGGCCAGCACAGATACGCAGTATTTT. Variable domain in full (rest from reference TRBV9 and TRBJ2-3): DSGVTQTPKHLITATGQRVTLRCSPRSGDLSVYWYQQSLDQGLQFLIQYYNGEERAKGNILERFSAQQFPDLHSELNLSSLELGDSALYFCASSVGVAASTDTQYFGPGTRLTVL.

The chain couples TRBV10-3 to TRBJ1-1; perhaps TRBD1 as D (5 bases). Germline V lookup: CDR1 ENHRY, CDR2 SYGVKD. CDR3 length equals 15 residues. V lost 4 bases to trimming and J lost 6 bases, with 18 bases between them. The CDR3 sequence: CAISAAGPLAPEAFF. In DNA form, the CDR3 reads TGTGCCATCAGTGCGGCAGGGCCATTGGCCCCTGAAGCTTTCTTT.

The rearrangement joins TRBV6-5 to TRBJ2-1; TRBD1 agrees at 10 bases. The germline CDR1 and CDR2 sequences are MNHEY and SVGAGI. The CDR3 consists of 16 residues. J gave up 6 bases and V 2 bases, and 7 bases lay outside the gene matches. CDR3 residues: CASSYPGTGAVNEQFF. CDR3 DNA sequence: TGTGCCAGCAGTTACCCAGGGACAGGGGCTGTCAATGAGCAGTTCTTC.

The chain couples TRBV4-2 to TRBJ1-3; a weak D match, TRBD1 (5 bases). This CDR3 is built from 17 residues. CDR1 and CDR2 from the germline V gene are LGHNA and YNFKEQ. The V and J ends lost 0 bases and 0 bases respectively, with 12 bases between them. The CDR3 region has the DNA TGTGCCAGCAGCCAAGAAATCTCAGGGTACTCTGGAAACACCATATATTTT. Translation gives CASSQEISGYSGNTIYF.

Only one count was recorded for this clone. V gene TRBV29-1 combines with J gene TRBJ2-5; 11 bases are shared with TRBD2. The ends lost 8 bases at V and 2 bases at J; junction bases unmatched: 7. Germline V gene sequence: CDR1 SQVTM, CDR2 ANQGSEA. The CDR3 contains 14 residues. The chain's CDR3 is CSTTSGSWQETQYF. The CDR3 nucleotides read TGCAGCACCACTAGCGGGAGTTGGCAAGAGACCCAGTACTTC. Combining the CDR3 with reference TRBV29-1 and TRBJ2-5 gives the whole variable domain SAVISQKPSRDICQRGTSLTIQCQVDSQVTMMFWYRQQPGQSLTLIATANQGSEATYESGFVIDKFPISRPNLTFSTLTVSNMSPEDSSIYLCSTTSGSWQETQYFGPGTRLLVL.

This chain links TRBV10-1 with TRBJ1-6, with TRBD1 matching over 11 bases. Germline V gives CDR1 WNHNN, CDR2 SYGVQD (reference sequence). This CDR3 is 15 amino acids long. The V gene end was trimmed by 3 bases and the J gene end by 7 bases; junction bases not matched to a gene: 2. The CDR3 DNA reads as TGCGCCAGCAGTGACGGACAGGGGGCCAATTCACCCCTCCACTTT. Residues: CASSDGQGANSPLHF.

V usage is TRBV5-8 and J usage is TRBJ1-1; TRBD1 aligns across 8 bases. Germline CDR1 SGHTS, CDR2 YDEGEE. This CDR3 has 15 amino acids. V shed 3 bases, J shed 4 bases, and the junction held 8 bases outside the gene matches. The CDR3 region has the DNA TGTGCCAGCAGCTGGAGGACAGGGTGGGGCACTGAAGCTTTCTTT. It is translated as CASSWRTGWGTEAFF.

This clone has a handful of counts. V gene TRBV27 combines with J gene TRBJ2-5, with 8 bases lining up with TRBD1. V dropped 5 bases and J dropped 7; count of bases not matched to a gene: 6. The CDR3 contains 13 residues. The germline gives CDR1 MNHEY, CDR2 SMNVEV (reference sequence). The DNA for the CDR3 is TGTGCCAGCAGTCCAGAGACAGGGGTGACCCAGTACTTC. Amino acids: CASSPETGVTQYF.

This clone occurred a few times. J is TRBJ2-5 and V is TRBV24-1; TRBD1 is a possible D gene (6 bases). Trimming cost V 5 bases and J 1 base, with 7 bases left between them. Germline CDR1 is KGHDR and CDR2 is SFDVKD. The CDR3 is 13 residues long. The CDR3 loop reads CATSVGAQETQYF. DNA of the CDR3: TGTGCCACCAGTGTGGGGGCCCAAGAGACCCAGTACTTC.

The CDR3 region has the DNA TGCGCCAGCAGGCCTGGAGGCCGCGGGAACACTGAAGCTTTCTTT. This codes for CASRPGGRGNTEAFF. V and J are TRBV4-3 and TRBJ1-1; D not resolved. This CDR3 contains 15 residues. V was shortened by 6 bases and J by 1 base, with 15 bases between the two germline ends. Germline CDR1 and CDR2: LGHNA and YSLEER.

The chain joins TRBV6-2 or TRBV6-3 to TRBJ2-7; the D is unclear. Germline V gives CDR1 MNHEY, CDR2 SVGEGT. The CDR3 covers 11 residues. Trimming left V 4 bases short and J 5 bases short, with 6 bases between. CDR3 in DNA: TGTGCCAGCAGTTCGTCCCACGAGCAGTACGTC. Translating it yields CASSSSHEQYV.

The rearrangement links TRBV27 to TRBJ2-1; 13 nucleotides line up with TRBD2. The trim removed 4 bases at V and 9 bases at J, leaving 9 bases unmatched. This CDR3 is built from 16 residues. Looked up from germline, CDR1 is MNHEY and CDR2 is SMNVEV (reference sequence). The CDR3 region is CASSSALAGGAAEQFF. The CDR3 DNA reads TGTGCCAGCAGTTCAGCACTAGCGGGGGGGGCGGCTGAGCAGTTCTTC.

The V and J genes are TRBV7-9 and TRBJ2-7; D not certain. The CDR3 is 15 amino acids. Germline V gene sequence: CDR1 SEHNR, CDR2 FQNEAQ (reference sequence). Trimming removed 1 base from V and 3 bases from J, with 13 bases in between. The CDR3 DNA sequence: TGTGCCAGCAGCTTAGAGGCAGGAACCGACTACGAGCAGTACGTC. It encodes CASSLEAGTDYEQYV.